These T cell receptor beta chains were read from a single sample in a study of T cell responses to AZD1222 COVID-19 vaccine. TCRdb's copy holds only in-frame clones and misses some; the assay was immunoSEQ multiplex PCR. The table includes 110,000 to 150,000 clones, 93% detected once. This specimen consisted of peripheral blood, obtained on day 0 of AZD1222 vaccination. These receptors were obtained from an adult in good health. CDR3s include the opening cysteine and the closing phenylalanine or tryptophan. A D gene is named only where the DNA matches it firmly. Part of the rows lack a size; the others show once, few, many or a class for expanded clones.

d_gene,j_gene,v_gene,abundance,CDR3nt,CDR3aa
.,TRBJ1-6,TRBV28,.,TGTGCCAGCAGTTTGCGGAATTCACCCCTCCACTTT,CASSLRNSPLHF
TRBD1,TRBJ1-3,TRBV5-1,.,TGCGCCAGCAGCTTGAGCGGGACAGGGCCTATCTCTGGAAACACCATATATTTT,CASSLSGTGPISGNTIYF
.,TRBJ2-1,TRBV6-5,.,TGTGCCAGCACGGAGACCGACTACAATGAGCAGTTCTTC,CASTETDYNEQFF
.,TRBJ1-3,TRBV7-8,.,TGTGCCAGCAGCTTCCAGGGGTTGAACTCTGGAAACACCATATATTTT,CASSFQGLNSGNTIYF
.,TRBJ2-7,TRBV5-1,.,TGCGCCAGCAGCTCGTCAGGGAAGGACCCCTACGAGCAGTACTTC,CASSSSGKDPYEQYF
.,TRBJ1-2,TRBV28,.,TGTGCCAGCAGTTTGACGTCCGCGGGGACACCGGGGGGCTACACCTTC,CASSLTSAGTPGGYTF
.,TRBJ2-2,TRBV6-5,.,TGTGCCAGCAGTCCCTCTACATCGAACACCGGGGAGCTGTTTTTT,CASSPSTSNTGELFF
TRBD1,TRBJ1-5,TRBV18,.,TGTGCCAGCTCACCCCGCGGGACAGGGGGCGATGGTCAGCCCCAGCATTTT,CASSPRGTGGDGQPQHF
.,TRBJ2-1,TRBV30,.,TGTGCCTGGAGTGTTGGGGAGCAGTTCTTC,CAWSVGEQFF
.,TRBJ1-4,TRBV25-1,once,TGTGCCAGCACCCACAGCGCAACTAATGAAAAACTGTTTTTT,CASTHSATNEKLFF
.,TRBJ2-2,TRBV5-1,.,TGCGCCAGCAGCTTGTTAGGGGATCGGGCCGGGGAGCTGTTTTTT,CASSLLGDRAGELFF
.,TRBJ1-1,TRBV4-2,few,TGTGCCAGCAGCCAAGGGGGTAGGGGCACTGAAGCTTTCTTT,CASSQGGRGTEAFF
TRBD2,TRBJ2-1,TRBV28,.,TGTGCCAGCAGTTTAAGCGGGATCAATGAGCAGTTCTTC,CASSLSGINEQFF
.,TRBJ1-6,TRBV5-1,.,TGCGCCAGCCGGACAGATTATAATTCACCCCTCCACTTT,CASRTDYNSPLHF
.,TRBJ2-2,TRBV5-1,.,TGCGCCAGCAGCTCGGGACTGTCGAACACCGGGGAGCTGTTTTTT,CASSSGLSNTGELFF
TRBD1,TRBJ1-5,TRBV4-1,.,TGCGCCAGCAGCCAAGATCGGGGGACAGACGATCAGCCCCAGCATTTT,CASSQDRGTDDQPQHF
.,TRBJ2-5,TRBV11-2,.,TGTGCCAGCAGCTTAGCAGGTTGGGGGGAGACCCAGTACTTC,CASSLAGWGETQYF
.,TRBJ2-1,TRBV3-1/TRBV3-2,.,TGTGCCAGCAGCCAAAGAACAGGAGGGCCAGGAAATGAGCAGTTCTTC,CASSQRTGGPGNEQFF
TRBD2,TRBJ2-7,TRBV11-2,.,TGTGCCAGCAGCCCGGCTAGCGGGAGGGCCCGGGAGCAGTACTTC,CASSPASGRAREQYF
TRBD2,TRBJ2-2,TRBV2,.,TGTGCCAGCAGTGAAGGGCTAGCGGGAGGTGACGGGGAGCTGTTTTTT,CASSEGLAGGDGELFF
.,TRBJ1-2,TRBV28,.,TGTGCCAGCAGTTTATTCCGGGGGCGGGGAATTAACTATGGCTACACCTTC,CASSLFRGRGINYGYTF
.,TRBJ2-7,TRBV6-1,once,TGTGCCAGCAGTGAAGGGCGTCGCGAGCAGTACTTC,CASSEGRREQYF
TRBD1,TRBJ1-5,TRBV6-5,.,TGTGCCAGCAGTTACTCCGGGACAGGGGATCAGCCCCAGCATTTT,CASSYSGTGDQPQHF
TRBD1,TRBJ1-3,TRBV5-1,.,TGCGCCAGCAGCCAGGACAGGGGGACCTCCATATATTTT,CASSQDRGTSIYF
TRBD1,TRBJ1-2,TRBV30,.,TGTGCCTGGAGGCCACAGGGGGGCTATGGCTACACCTTC,CAWRPQGGYGYTF
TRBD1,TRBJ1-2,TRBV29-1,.,TGCAGCGTTTTATCCGGCGGGACAGGGGATTCCTATGGCTACACCTTC,CSVLSGGTGDSYGYTF
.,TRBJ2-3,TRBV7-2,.,TGTGCCAGCAGCCGGGACTCCGATACGCAGTATTTT,CASSRDSDTQYF
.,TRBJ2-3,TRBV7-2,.,TGTGCCAGCAGCTTAATAAGGTTTAGCACAGATACGCAGTATTTT,CASSLIRFSTDTQYF
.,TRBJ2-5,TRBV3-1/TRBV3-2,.,TGTGCCAGCAGCCAAGACGTCGGGGCAAAAGAGACCCAGTACTTC,CASSQDVGAKETQYF
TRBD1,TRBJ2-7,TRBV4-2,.,TGTGCCAGCAGCCAAGAAGGAGGGACAGGGGGCTACGAGCAGTACTTC,CASSQEGGTGGYEQYF
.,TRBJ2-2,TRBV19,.,TGTGCCAGTAGTAACAACGACAGGAGCGCGAACACCGGGGAGCTGTTTTTT,CASSNNDRSANTGELFF
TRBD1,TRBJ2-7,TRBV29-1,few,TGCAGCACCTACGGACAGGGCCACGAGCAGTACTTC,CSTYGQGHEQYF
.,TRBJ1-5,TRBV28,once,TGTGCCAGCACCTCTTTTAATCAGCCCCAGCATTTT,CASTSFNQPQHF
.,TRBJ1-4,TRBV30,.,TGTGCCTGGAGTGTAGGGGCGATATTTCCTCCAACTAATGAAAAACTGTTTTTT,CAWSVGAIFPPTNEKLFF
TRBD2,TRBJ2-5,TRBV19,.,TGTGCCAGTAGCCGTCGGGATAGCGGGAGGTTGGAGACCCAGTACTTC,CASSRRDSGRLETQYF
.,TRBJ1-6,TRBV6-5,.,TGTGCCAGCAGGACGCCCGGACGGAATTCACCCCTCCACTTT,CASRTPGRNSPLHF
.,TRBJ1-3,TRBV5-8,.,TGTGCCAGCAGCTTGGCCTATGCGAGCTCTGGAAACACCATATATTTT,CASSLAYASSGNTIYF
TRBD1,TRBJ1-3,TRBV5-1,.,TGCGCCAGCAGCCCCGACAGGGCGGCTGGAAACACCATATATTTT,CASSPDRAAGNTIYF
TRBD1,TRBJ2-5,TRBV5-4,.,TGTGCCAGCAGCTGGGACAGGGAAGAGACCCAGTACTTC,CASSWDREETQYF
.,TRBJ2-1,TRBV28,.,TGTGCCAGCAGTTTACCGCCAGGGGACAATGAGCAGTTCTTC,CASSLPPGDNEQFF
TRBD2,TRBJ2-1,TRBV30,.,TGTGCCTGGAGGGAAGATAGCGGGAGCTCCTACAATGAGCAGTTCTTC,CAWREDSGSSYNEQFF
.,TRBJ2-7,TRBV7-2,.,TGTGCCAGCAGCTTAGATCGTGTGAGATGGGGGAGAAGTCACTACGAGCAGTACTTC,CASSLDRVRWGRSHYEQYF
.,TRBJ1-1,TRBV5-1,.,TGCGCCAGCAGCTTGGAAGGGTGGAACACTGAAGCTTTCTTT,CASSLEGWNTEAFF
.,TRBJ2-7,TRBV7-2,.,TGTGCCAGCACCGGCGGGGGCCACGAGCAGTACTTC,CASTGGGHEQYF
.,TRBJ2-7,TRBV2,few,TGTGCCAGCGGTGACAGGTTTTACGAGCAGTACTTC,CASGDRFYEQYF
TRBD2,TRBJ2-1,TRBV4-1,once,TGCGCCAGCAGCCAAGATAAACTAGCGGGAATTGTAACCTACAATGAGCAGTTCTTC,CASSQDKLAGIVTYNEQFF